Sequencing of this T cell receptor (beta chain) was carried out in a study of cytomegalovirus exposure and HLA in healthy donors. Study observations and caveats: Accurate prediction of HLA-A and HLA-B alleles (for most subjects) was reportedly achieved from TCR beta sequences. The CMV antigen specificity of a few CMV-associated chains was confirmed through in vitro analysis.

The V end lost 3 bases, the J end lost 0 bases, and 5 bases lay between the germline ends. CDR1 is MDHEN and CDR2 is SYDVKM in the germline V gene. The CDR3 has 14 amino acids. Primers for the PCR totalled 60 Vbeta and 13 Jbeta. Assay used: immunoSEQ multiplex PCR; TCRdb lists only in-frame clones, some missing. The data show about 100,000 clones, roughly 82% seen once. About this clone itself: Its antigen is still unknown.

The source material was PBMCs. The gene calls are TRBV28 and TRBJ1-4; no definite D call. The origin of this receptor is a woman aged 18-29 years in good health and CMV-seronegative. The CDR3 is CASSLHTTNEKLFF. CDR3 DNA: TGTGCCAGCAGTTTGCACACAACTAATGAAAAACTGTTTTTT. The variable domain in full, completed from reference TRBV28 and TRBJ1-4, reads DVKVTQSSRYLVKRTGEKVFLECVQDMDHENMFWYRQDPGLGLRLIYFSYDVKMKEKGDIPEGYSVSREKKERFSLILESASTNQTSMYLCASSLHTTNEKLFFGSGTQLSVL.